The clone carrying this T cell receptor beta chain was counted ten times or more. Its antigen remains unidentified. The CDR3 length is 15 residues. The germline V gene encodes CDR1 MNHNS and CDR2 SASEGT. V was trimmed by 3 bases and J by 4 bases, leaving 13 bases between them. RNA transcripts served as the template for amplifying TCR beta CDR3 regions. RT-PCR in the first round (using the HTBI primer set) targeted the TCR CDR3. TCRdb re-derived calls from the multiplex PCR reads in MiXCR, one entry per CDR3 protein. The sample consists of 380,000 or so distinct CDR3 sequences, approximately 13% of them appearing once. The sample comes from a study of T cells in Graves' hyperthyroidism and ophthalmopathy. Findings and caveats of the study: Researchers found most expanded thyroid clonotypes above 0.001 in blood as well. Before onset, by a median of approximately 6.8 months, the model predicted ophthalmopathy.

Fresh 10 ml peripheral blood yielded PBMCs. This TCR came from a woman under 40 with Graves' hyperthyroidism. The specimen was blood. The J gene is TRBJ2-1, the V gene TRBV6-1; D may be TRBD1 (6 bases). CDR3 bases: TGTGCCAGCAGTGACTTCCTAAGGGGGTACAATGAGCAGTTCTTC. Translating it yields CASSDFLRGYNEQFF.